Listed here are 27 T cell receptor beta chains from one sample, sequenced in a study of blood T cells in healthy people across ages. A second PCR, run for about 7 to 12 cycles, used a sample-barcoded 5' primer plus a J-beta primer mix. MiXCR was run by TCRdb on the 5' RACE reads, yielding one entry per CDR3 protein. The sample holds about 1.1 million distinct CDR3 sequences, around two fifths seen once. Sample: blood. Receptors originate from a young man in good health.

This clonotype was seen repeatedly, ten times or more. V and J are TRBV7-9 and TRBJ1-6, with 7 bases identical to TRBD1. This CDR3 contains 14 residues. Per germline, CDR1 SEHNR and CDR2 FQNEAQ (reference sequence). Trimming took 5 bases from V and 7 from J; bases not matched to a gene: 5. The CDR3 is CASSLGQINSPLHF. The CDR3 DNA sequence: TGTGCCAGCAGCCTGGGACAGATCAATTCACCCCTCCACTTT. The complete variable domain, with remaining parts taken from reference TRBV7-9 and TRBJ1-6, reads DTGVSQNPRHKITKRGQNVTFRCDPISEHNRLYWYRQTLGQGPEFLTYFQNEAQLEKSRLLSDRFSAERPKGSFSTLEIQRTEQGDSAMYLCASSLGQINSPLHFGNGTRLTVT.

Only a few counts were recorded for this clonotype. This chain links TRBV25-1 with TRBJ2-3; D uncertain. The V end lost 5 bases, the J end lost 0 bases, and 12 bases lay between the germline ends. The CDR3 length is 15 residues. Looked up from germline, CDR1 is MGHDK and CDR2 is SYGVNS. The DNA for the CDR3 is TGTGCCAGCAGTCCCGTCCCTACTAGCACAGATACGCAGTATTTT. Its protein is CASSPVPTSTDTQYF.

The sample holds a few counts of this clonotype. This chain connects TRBV6-5 to TRBJ1-5, with D maybe TRBD1 (5 bases). The CDR3 is 15 residues long. Trimming cost V 2 bases and J 4 bases, with 12 bases left between them. The V gene's germline CDR1 is MNHEY and CDR2 SVGAGI. The CDR3 sequence: CASSYPGPTNQPQHF. The CDR3 bases are TGTGCCAGCAGTTACCCGGGACCTACAAATCAGCCCCAGCATTTT.

This clonotype was seen at least ten times. This chain joins TRBV6-2 or TRBV6-3 and TRBJ1-2; weak D call: TRBD1 (6 bases). Trimming took 6 bases from V and 8 from J, leaving 16 bases between them. The CDR3 totals 13 residues. In germline, CDR1 is MNHEY, CDR2 SVGEGT. The CDR3 region has the DNA TGTGCCAGCAGCCTTACAGGGCGGGGCGGCTACACCTTC. Protein sequence: CASSLTGRGGYTF.

The V and J genes are TRBV11-2 and TRBJ2-3; 10 bases agree with TRBD2. CDR1 SGHAT and CDR2 FQNNGV come from the germline V gene. V lost 6 bases, J lost 4 bases, and 4 bases stayed unmatched. The CDR3 sequence is 14 residues long. The CDR3 region is CASRRTSGADTQYF. The DNA of the CDR3 is TGTGCCAGCAGGCGAACTAGCGGGGCAGATACGCAGTATTTT.

The chain recombines TRBV20-1 with TRBJ1-2; TRBD1 might be the D (6 bases). The ends were cut back, 7 bases at V and 7 bases at J, with 22 bases in the middle. Germline CDR1 and CDR2: DFQATT and SNEGSKA (reference sequence). This CDR3 has 14 amino acids. The CDR3 nucleotides read TGCAGTGTTAACCGTCGGACAGATGGCTCTGGCTACACCTTC. Protein sequence: CSVNRRTDGSGYTF.

This clonotype was counted a few times. The chain recombines TRBV14 with TRBJ1-4; 8 bases fit TRBD1. The CDR3 has 16 residues. The germline V gene has CDR1 SGHDN and CDR2 FVKESK. The V segment lost 1 base and the J segment 7 bases; nucleotides outside the gene matches: 8. The CDR3 sequence is CASSQGGQGASEKLFF. The CDR3 DNA reads as TGTGCCAGCAGCCAAGGAGGTCAGGGGGCGAGTGAAAAACTGTTTTTT.

This clonotype was detected only a few times. The V call is TRBV20-1, the J call TRBJ2-7; 12 bases fit TRBD1. This CDR3 is 13 amino acids long. From germline, CDR1 is DFQATT and CDR2 SNEGSKA (reference sequence). Trimming at V came to 3 bases and at J to 6 bases, leaving 3 bases not matched to a gene. CDR3 residues: CSARGQGATEQYF. The CDR3 DNA reads as TGCAGTGCTAGGGGACAGGGGGCGACCGAGCAGTACTTC.

Note on this clonotype: At one end, the junction sequence differs from germline, possibly due to a read error. V and J are TRBV12-3 or TRBV12-4 and TRBJ2-1; 8 bases map to TRBD2. The CDR3 has 16 amino acids. CDR3 residues: CVSSLSPGTSLHEQFF. The CDR3 DNA is TGTGTCAGCAGTTTATCTCCCGGGACTAGTCTGCATGAGCAGTTCTTC.

This clonotype was detected only a few times. The V call is TRBV3-1, the J call TRBJ2-3, with no clear D. The V gene's germline CDR1 is LGHDT and CDR2 YNNKEL (reference sequence). Trimming stripped 4 bases from V and 3 bases from J, with 20 bases between. The CDR3 totals 17 residues. CDR3 loop: CASSRSSDRAQTDTQYF. CDR3 sequence (DNA): TGTGCCAGCAGCCGGAGCTCAGACCGAGCCCAAACAGATACGCAGTATTTT.

The chain recombines TRBV6-5 with TRBJ1-1; the D is unclear. CDR1 and CDR2 from the germline V gene are MNHEY and SVGAGI. Trimming cost V 0 bases and J 4 bases, with 12 bases left between them. This CDR3 comprises 15 residues. DNA for the CDR3: TGTGCCAGCAGTTACTCGCCCCCCCGGGGCACTGAAGCTTTCTTT. As protein: CASSYSPPRGTEAFF.

V gene TRBV18 combines with J gene TRBJ2-5; 10 positions agree with TRBD2. Germline lookup yields CDR1 KGHSH and CDR2 LQKENI. Trimming removed 6 bases from V and 11 bases from J; junction bases left unmatched: 24. There are 18 residues in the CDR3. This CDR3 reads CASSATLDPSGGNHEQYF. The CDR3 DNA reads as TGTGCCAGCTCCGCTACACTTGACCCTAGCGGGGGTAACCATGAGCAGTACTTC. The full variable domain, its missing parts supplied by reference TRBV18 and TRBJ2-5, is NAGVMQNPRHLVRRRGQEARLRCSPMKGHSHVYWYRQLPEEGLKFMVYLQKENIIDESGMPKERFSAEFPKEGPSILRIQQVVRGDSAAYFCASSATLDPSGGNHEQYFGPGTRLLVL.

The DNA for the CDR3 is TGTGCTAGTGGTTTGGGAGTTTCGAATTCACCCCTCCACTTT. Amino acid sequence: CASGLGVSNSPLHF. The rearrangement uses TRBV12-5 and TRBJ1-6; D unclear. Germline V gene lookup returns CDR1 LGHNT and CDR2 FRNRAP. Trimming pared 1 base from V and 7 bases from J, leaving 8 bases between. This CDR3 contains 14 residues.

This clonotype was observed a handful of times. CDR3 in DNA: TGCGCCAGCAGCCAAGATTCCGGGCGGGAAGCTTTCTTT. Its translation: CASSQDSGREAFF. The chain couples TRBV4-3 to TRBJ1-1, with no clear D. The CDR3 spans 13 residues. The germline CDR1 and CDR2 sequences are LGHNA and YSLEER. Trimming pared 0 bases from V and 8 bases from J, leaving 10 bases between.

This clonotype has only a few counts. The gene calls are TRBV6-4 and TRBJ1-2; possibly TRBD1 for D (6 bases). V was shortened by 6 bases and J by 4 bases, with 12 bases between the two germline ends. Looked up from germline, CDR1 is MRHNA and CDR2 is SNTAGT. The CDR3 is made up of 13 amino acids. The CDR3 is CASSPGVGYGYTF. DNA for the CDR3: TGTGCCAGCAGCCCAGGGGTTGGCTATGGCTACACCTTC.

The rearrangement links TRBV4-2 to TRBJ2-3, with 7 positions matching TRBD2. CDR1 and CDR2 (germline): LGHNA, YNFKEQ. The CDR3 totals 15 residues. Trimming took 2 bases from V and 1 from J; bases not matched to a gene: 3. In DNA form, the CDR3 reads TGTGCCAGCAGCCAACGGGGGGAGGGCACAGATACGCAGTATTTT. It encodes CASSQRGEGTDTQYF.

This chain links TRBV6-6 with TRBJ1-1, with TRBD1 identical over 8 bases. This CDR3 is built from 14 residues. Trimming removed 5 bases from V and 5 bases from J; junction bases left unmatched: 7. Germline lookup yields CDR1 MNHNY and CDR2 SVGAGI (reference sequence). Here the CDR3 reads CASSLWTGRTEAFF. The CDR3 nucleotides are TGTGCCAGCAGTCTTTGGACAGGGAGGACTGAAGCTTTCTTT.

The CDR3, as DNA: TGTGCCAGCAGTTTATCGGGACAGGGGAGAGGGCAAGAGACCCAGTACTTC. Protein: CASSLSGQGRGQETQYF. V and J are TRBV28 and TRBJ2-5, with 10 positions matching TRBD1. The V and J ends lost 1 base and 2 bases, in that order; junction bases with no gene match: 7. Germline-derived CDR1 and CDR2 are MDHEN and SYDVKM. This CDR3 spans 17 amino acids.

This clonotype was counted many times. This chain uses TRBV20-1 with TRBJ2-1; tentative D call: TRBD1 (7 bases). The germline V and J ends were trimmed by 6 bases and 3 bases, with 12 bases remaining between them. Germline CDR1 is DFQATT and CDR2 is SNEGSKA (reference sequence). The length of the CDR3 is 13 residues. CDR3 sequence (DNA): TGCAGTGCCAGACAGGGAGGCTACAATGAGCAGTTCTTC. Protein product: CSARQGGYNEQFF.

This clonotype came up a few times. The J gene is TRBJ1-1, the V gene TRBV7-2; D gene unclear. CDR3 length: 13 amino acids. Trimming stripped 5 bases from V and 0 bases from J, with 7 bases between. Germline CDR1 SGHTA, CDR2 FQGNSA. The CDR3 sequence: CASSTNMNTEAFF. The CDR3 DNA is TGTGCCAGCAGCACTAATATGAACACTGAAGCTTTCTTT.

The V gene is TRBV6-5, the J gene TRBJ1-5; 7 bases are a match to TRBD1. Per the germline V gene, CDR1 is MNHEY and CDR2 is SVGAGI. The J segment lost 6 bases and the V segment lost 6 bases, leaving 8 bases of the junction unmatched. The CDR3 spans 14 residues. The CDR3 is CASSPDREGQPQHF. CDR3 DNA sequence: TGTGCCAGCAGCCCCGACAGGGAAGGTCAGCCCCAGCATTTT.

This clonotype was found a few times. The rearrangement links TRBV5-1 to TRBJ2-7; no firm D call. The CDR3 extends over 14 amino acids. The V end lost 3 bases, the J end lost 2 bases, and 12 bases lay between the germline ends. The germline V gene encodes CDR1 SGHRS and CDR2 YFSETQ. CDR3 nucleotides: TGCGCCAGCAGCTCTTGGAGCCGCCCCTACGAGCAGTACTTC. This translates into CASSSWSRPYEQYF.

The chain combines TRBV6-1 with TRBJ2-1; a possible D gene is TRBD2 (5 bases). Trimming removed 4 bases from V and 0 bases from J, with 16 bases in between. The germline V gene encodes CDR1 MNHNS and CDR2 SASEGT. The CDR3 length is 17 residues. CDR3 nucleotide sequence: TGTGCCAGCAGTGCTTGGGAGTTCGAGAGCTCCTACAATGAGCAGTTCTTC. Translation: CASSAWEFESSYNEQFF.

This clonotype was seen once. J is TRBJ1-1 and V is TRBV6-2 or TRBV6-3; no reliable D call. CDR1 and CDR2 (germline): MNHEY, SVGEGT. The CDR3 is made up of 12 amino acids. Trimming shortened V by 0 bases and J by 7 bases, and 6 bases separated the two germline ends. The CDR3 coding sequence is TGTGCCAGCAGTTACTCGGATAATGAAGCTTTCTTT. Translation: CASSYSDNEAFF.

Written as DNA, the CDR3 is TGTGCCAGCAGCTTCAGACTAGCGGGGGGGCCCTACAATGAGCAGTACTTC. It yields the protein CASSFRLAGGPYNEQYF. The chain has TRBV6-2 or TRBV6-3 and TRBJ2-7, with 14 nucleotides matching TRBD2. V gave up 6 bases and J gave up 7 bases; unmatched junction bases: 14. This CDR3 is 17 amino acids long. The germline V gene encodes CDR1 MNHEY and CDR2 SVGEGT.

V gene TRBV5-1 combines with J gene TRBJ2-7; D perhaps matches TRBD2 (5 bases). V was clipped by 1 base and J by 0 bases, with 11 bases between them. Germline V gene data show CDR1 as SGHRS and CDR2 as YFSETQ. The length of the CDR3 is 15 residues. The CDR3 DNA reads TGCGCCAGCAGCTTGTCGGAGGAGAGCTCCTACGAGCAGTACTTC. This encodes CASSLSEESSYEQYF.

This chain joins TRBV4-2 and TRBJ1-2; maybe TRBD1 (5 bases). Germline CDR1 LGHNA, CDR2 YNFKEQ. The CDR3 runs 15 residues. V shed 0 bases and J shed 7 bases, with 15 bases lying between them. The DNA of the CDR3 is TGTGCCAGCAGCCAAGATGGTCCAATAAGGGGTGGCTACACCTTC. Its translation is CASSQDGPIRGGYTF.